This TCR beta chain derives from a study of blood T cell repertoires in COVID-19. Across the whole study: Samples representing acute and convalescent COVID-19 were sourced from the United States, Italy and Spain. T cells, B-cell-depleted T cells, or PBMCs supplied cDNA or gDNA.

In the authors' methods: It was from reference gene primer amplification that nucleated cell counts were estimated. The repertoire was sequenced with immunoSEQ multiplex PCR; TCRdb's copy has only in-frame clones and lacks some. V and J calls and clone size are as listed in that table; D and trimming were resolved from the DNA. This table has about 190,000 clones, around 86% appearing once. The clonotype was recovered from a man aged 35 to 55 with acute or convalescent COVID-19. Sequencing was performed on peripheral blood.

Here the CDR3 reads CASSLVRDSSYEQYF. CDR3 in DNA: TGTGCCAGCAGTCTCGTCCGGGACAGCTCCTACGAGCAGTACTTC. The rearrangement uses TRBV7-8 and TRBJ2-7; TRBD1 matches at 7 bases. Germline assignment: CDR1 SGHVS and CDR2 FQNEAQ. After removal of 6 bases from V and 0 bases from J, the junction contained 8 bases not matched to a gene. This CDR3 is built from 15 residues. Using reference TRBV7-8 and TRBJ2-7 for the parts outside the CDR3, the full variable domain is GAGVSQSPRYKVAKRGQDVALRCDPISGHVSLFWYQQALGQGPEFLTYFQNEAQLDKSGLPSDRFFAERPEGSVSTLKIQRTQQEDSAVYLCASSLVRDSSYEQYFGPGTRLTVT.